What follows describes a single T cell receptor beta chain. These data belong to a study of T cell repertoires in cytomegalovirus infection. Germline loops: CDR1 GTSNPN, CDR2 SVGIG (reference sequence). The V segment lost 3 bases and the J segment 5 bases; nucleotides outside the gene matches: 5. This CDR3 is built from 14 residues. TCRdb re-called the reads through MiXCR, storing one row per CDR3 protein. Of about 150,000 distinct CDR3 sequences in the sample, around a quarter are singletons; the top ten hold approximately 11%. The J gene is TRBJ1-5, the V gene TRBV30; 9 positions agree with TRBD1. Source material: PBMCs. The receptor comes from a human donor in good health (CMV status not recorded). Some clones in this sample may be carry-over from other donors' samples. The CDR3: CAWSSQGAHQPQHF. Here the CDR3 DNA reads TGTGCCTGGAGCTCACAGGGGGCCCATCAGCCCCAGCATTTT.